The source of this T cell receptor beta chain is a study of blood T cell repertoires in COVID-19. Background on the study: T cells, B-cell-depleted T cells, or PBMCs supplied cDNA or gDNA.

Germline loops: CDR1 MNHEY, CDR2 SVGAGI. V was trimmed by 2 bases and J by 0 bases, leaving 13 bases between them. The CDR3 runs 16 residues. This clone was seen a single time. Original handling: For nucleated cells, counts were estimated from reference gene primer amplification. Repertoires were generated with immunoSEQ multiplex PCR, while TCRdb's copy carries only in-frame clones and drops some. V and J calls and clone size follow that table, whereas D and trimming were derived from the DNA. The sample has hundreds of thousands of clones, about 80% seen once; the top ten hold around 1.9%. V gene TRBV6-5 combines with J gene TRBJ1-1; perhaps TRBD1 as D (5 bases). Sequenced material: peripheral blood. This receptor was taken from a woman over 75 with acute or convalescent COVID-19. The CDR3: CASSYTGSVMNTEAFF. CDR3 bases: TGTGCCAGCAGTTACACAGGTTCGGTAATGAACACTGAAGCTTTCTTT.